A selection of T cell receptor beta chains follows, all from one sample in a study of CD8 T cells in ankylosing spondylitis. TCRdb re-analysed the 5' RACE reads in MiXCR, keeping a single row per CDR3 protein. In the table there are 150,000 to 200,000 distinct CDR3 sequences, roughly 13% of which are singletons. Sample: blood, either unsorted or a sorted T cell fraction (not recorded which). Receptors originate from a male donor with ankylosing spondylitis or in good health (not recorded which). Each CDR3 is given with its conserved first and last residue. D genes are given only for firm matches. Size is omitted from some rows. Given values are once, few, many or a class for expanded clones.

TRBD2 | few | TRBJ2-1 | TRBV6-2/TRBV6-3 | CASTRAGGPYNEQFF | TGTGCCAGCACTCGAGCGGGAGGGCCATACAATGAGCAGTTCTTC
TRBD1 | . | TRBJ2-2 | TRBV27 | CASKTGEAGELFF | TGTGCCAGCAAGACAGGGGAGGCCGGGGAGCTGTTTTTT
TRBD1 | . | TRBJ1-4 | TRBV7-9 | CASSKGTAPSEKLFF | TGTGCCAGCAGCAAAGGGACAGCGCCCAGTGAAAAACTGTTTTTT
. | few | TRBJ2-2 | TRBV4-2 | CASRFGGGTGELFF | TGTGCCAGCAGATTCGGAGGGGGCACCGGGGAGCTGTTTTTT
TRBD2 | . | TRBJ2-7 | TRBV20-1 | CSARDWRGNSYEQYF | TGCAGTGCTAGAGATTGGCGGGGGAACTCCTACGAGCAGTACTTC
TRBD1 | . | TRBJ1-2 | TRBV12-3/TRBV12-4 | CASSTSDRDFFYGYTF | TGTGCCAGCAGTACAAGCGACAGGGACTTTTTCTATGGCTACACCTTC
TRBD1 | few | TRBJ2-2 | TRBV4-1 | CASSQDRGTGPTGELFF | TGCGCCAGCAGCCAAGATCGAGGGACAGGGCCCACCGGGGAGCTGTTTTTT
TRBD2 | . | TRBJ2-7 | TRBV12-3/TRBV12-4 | CASSLMAGEGYEQYF | TGTGCCAGCAGTTTAATGGCGGGAGAAGGCTACGAGCAGTACTTC
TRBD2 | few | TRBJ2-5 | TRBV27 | CASGIPGLAGRYETQYF | TGTGCCAGCGGAATCCCGGGACTAGCGGGACGATACGAGACCCAGTACTTC
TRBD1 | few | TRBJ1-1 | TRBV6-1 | CASSTLQGTEAFF | TGTGCCAGCAGTACCCTACAGGGGACTGAAGCTTTCTTT
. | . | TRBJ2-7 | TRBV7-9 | CASSSTTYTGYEQYF | TGTGCCAGCAGCTCAACGACTTACACGGGATACGAGCAGTACTTC
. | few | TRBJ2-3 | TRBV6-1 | CASSTATSTDTQYF | TGTGCCAGCAGTACCGCCACTAGCACAGATACGCAGTATTTT
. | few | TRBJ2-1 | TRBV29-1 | CSVEDQRSFYNEQFF | TGCAGCGTTGAAGATCAGCGGTCTTTTTACAATGAGCAGTTCTTC
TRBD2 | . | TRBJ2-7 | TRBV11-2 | CASTAMASGSYEQYF | TGTGCCAGCACCGCCATGGCTAGCGGATCCTACGAGCAGTACTTC
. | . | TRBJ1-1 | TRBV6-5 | CASGSGTEAFF | TGTGCCAGCGGCTCGGGCACTGAAGCTTTCTTT
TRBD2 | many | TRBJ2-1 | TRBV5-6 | CASSYPSGRSYNEQFF | TGTGCCAGCAGCTATCCTAGCGGGAGGTCCTACAATGAGCAGTTCTTC
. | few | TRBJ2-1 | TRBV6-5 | CASSYSGAFFPNPDNEQFF | TGTGCCAGCAGTTACTCAGGGGCCTTTTTTCCGAACCCCGACAATGAGCAGTTCTTC
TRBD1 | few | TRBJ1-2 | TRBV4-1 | CASSQGGQGAKDGYTF | TGCGCCAGCAGCCAAGGGGGACAGGGGGCGAAGGATGGCTACACCTTC
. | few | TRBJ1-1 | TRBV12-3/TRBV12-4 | CATRLQIFTEAFF | TGTGCCACCCGTTTACAGATCTTCACTGAAGCTTTCTTT
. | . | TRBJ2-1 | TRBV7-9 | CASSPLEGRGEQFF | TGTGCCAGCAGCCCCCTGGAGGGACGAGGGGAGCAGTTCTTC
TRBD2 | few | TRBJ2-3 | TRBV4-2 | CASSQEGLGIRTDTQYF | TGTGCCAGCAGCCAAGAGGGACTAGGGATACGCACAGATACGCAGTATTTT
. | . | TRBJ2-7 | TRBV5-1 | CASSFGTLAGEQYF | TGCGCCAGCAGCTTCGGGACCCTGGCGGGCGAGCAGTACTTC
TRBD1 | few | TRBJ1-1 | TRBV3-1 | CASSLTGTGRPDTEAFF | TGTGCCAGCAGCCTTACCGGGACAGGGCGTCCGGACACTGAAGCTTTCTTT
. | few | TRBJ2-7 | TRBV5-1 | CASSLDGLLTYEQYF | TGCGCCAGCAGCTTGGACGGGCTCCTCACCTACGAGCAGTACTTC
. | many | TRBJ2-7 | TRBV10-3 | CAISELETRSSYEQYF | TGTGCCATCAGTGAGTTAGAAACTCGAAGCTCCTACGAGCAGTACTTC
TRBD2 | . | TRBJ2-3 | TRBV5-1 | CASSLETSGAGEDTQYF | TGCGCCAGCAGCCTGGAGACTAGCGGGGCCGGGGAAGATACGCAGTATTTT
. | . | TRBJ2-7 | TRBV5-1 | CASSSNSRDTQFYEQYF | TGCGCCAGCAGCTCGAATTCCCGGGACACCCAATTTTACGAGCAGTACTTC
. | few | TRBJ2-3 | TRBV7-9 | CASSMVIPSTDTQYF | TGTGCCAGCAGTATGGTAATACCTAGCACAGATACGCAGTATTTT
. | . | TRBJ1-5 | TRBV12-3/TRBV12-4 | CASRRGYSNQPQHF | TGTGCCAGCAGAAGGGGATATAGCAATCAGCCCCAGCATTTT
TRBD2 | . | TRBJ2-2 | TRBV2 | CASSESGGNTGELFF | TGTGCCAGCAGTGAAAGCGGGGGGAACACCGGGGAGCTGTTTTTT
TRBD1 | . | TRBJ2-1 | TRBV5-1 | CASSSWTGGAYNEQFF | TGCGCCAGCAGCTCTTGGACAGGGGGGGCCTACAATGAGCAGTTCTTC
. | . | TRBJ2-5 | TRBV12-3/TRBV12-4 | CASSSTKDPGPKGETQYF | TGTGCCAGCAGTTCCACCAAGGATCCGGGACCCAAGGGGGAGACCCAGTACTTC
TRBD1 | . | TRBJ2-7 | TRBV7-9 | CASSLPGQGLREQYF | TGTGCCAGCAGCTTGCCGGGACAGGGGTTACGCGAGCAGTACTTC
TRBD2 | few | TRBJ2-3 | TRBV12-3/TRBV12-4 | CASTKLISGRASDTQYF | TGTGCCAGCACCAAATTAATTAGCGGGAGGGCCTCAGATACGCAGTATTTT
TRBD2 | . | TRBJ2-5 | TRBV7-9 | CASSSQTSGGETQYF | TGTGCCAGCAGCTCCCAGACTAGCGGGGGGGAGACCCAGTACTTC
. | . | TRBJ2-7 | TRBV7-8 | CASSVLGPFSYEQYF | TGTGCCAGCAGTGTCCTGGGTCCGTTTTCCTACGAGCAGTACTTC
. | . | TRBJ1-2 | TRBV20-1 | CSANRLRYYGYTF | TGCAGTGCTAACAGACTGAGATACTATGGCTACACCTTC
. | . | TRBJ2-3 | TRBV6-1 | CASSQGGVTDTQYF | TGTGCCAGCAGTCAGGGGGGGGTTACAGATACGCAGTATTTT
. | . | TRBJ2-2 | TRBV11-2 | CASSLVGQGEDTGELFF | TGTGCCAGCAGCTTAGTAGGGCAGGGAGAAGACACCGGGGAGCTGTTTTTT
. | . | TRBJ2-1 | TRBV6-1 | CASSEEETRWNEQFF | TGTGCCAGCAGTGAAGAGGAGACTAGATGGAATGAGCAGTTCTTC
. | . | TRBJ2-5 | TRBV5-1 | CASSLDARVETQYF | TGCGCCAGCAGCCTGGACGCCCGAGTCGAGACCCAGTACTTC
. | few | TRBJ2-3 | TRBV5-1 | CASSLGWPPPDTQYF | TGCGCCAGCAGCTTGGGATGGCCCCCGCCCGATACGCAGTATTTT
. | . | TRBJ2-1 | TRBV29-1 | CSAAGESYNEQFF | TGCAGCGCTGCAGGGGAATCCTACAATGAGCAGTTCTTC
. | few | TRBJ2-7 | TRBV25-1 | CASSVSWGEQYF | TGTGCCAGCAGTGTTTCTTGGGGCGAGCAGTACTTC
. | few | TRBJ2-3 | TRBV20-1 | CSAARVTDTQYF | TGCAGTGCTGCTCGGGTCACAGATACGCAGTATTTT
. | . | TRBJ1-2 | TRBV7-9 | CASSFEGFNGYTF | TGTGCCAGCAGCTTCGAAGGTTTTAATGGCTACACCTTC
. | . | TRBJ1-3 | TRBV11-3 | CASSPGQGRNTIYF | TGTGCCAGCAGTCCGGGACAAGGTCGAAACACCATATATTTT
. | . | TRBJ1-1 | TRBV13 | CASSRDGNTEAFF | TGTGCCAGCAGCAGGGATGGGAACACTGAAGCTTTCTTT
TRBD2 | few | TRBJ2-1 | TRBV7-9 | CASSFLAGPYNEQFF | TGTGCCAGCAGTTTCCTAGCGGGACCCTACAATGAGCAGTTCTTC
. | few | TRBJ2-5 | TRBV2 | CAIRDKQETQYF | TGTGCCATCCGGGACAAACAAGAGACCCAGTACTTC
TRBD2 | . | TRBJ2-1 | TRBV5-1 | CASSSVASGGPSSYNEQFF | TGCGCCAGCAGCTCCGTCGCTAGCGGGGGCCCGAGCTCCTACAATGAGCAGTTCTTC